The rows below give T cell receptor beta chains drawn from one sample of a study of T-cell reconstitution after alpha-beta-depleted transplantation in children. TCRdb re-called the PCR reads through MiXCR, storing one row per CDR3 protein. This sample has hundreds of thousands of distinct CDR3 sequences; over 10% occur once, and the top ten carry 2% to 2.5%. Sample: PBMCs, mostly from graft donor cells, taken 360 days after TCRalphabeta/CD19-depleted stem cell transplant. These receptors originate from a male patient between 5 and 17 years old who had a stem cell transplant for acute myeloid leukemia, so the T cells may come from the graft donor. The CDR3 runs from the conserved cysteine through the conserved F or W. The D gene is left open where the match is weak. Clone size, where shown, is once, few, many, or a class for clones that have expanded.

j_gene: TRBJ2-1
v_gene: TRBV20-1
abundance: -
d_gene: TRBD2
CDR3aa: CSARELGLAVYNEQFF
CDR3nt: TGCAGTGCTAGGGAATTAGGACTAGCGGTTTACAATGAGCAGTTCTTC

j_gene: TRBJ2-2
v_gene: TRBV28
abundance: many
d_gene: -
CDR3aa: CASSLSPTGELFF
CDR3nt: TGTGCCAGCAGTTTATCTCCCACCGGGGAGCTGTTTTTT

j_gene: TRBJ2-7
v_gene: TRBV7-8
abundance: few
d_gene: TRBD1
CDR3aa: CASSLDLPQGAYEQYF
CDR3nt: TGTGCCAGCAGCTTAGATCTCCCACAGGGGGCCTACGAGCAGTACTTC

j_gene: TRBJ2-1
v_gene: TRBV7-3
abundance: -
d_gene: TRBD2
CDR3aa: CASSSGGPYNEQFF
CDR3nt: TGTGCCAGCAGCTCGGGAGGCCCGTACAATGAGCAGTTCTTC

j_gene: TRBJ1-5
v_gene: TRBV18
abundance: few
d_gene: -
CDR3aa: CASSPSLNQPQHF
CDR3nt: TGTGCCAGCTCACCCTCCCTAAATCAGCCCCAGCATTTT

j_gene: TRBJ2-5
v_gene: TRBV20-1
abundance: few
d_gene: TRBD1
CDR3aa: CSAREGKTGGPTGPGETQYF
CDR3nt: TGCAGTGCTAGAGAGGGGAAGACAGGGGGCCCTACAGGTCCCGGAGAGACCCAGTACTTC

j_gene: TRBJ1-4
v_gene: TRBV4-3
abundance: -
d_gene: TRBD1
CDR3aa: CASSRSGTGNEKLFF
CDR3nt: TGCGCCAGCAGCCGATCCGGGACAGGGAATGAAAAACTGTTTTTT

j_gene: TRBJ1-5
v_gene: TRBV7-2
abundance: -
d_gene: -
CDR3aa: CASSPSFGSNQPQHF
CDR3nt: TGTGCCAGCAGCCCCTCATTTGGTAGCAATCAGCCCCAGCATTTT

j_gene: TRBJ1-4
v_gene: TRBV29-1
abundance: -
d_gene: -
CDR3aa: CSVEITGTLVF
CDR3nt: TGCAGCGTCGAGATTACCGGGACATTAGTCTTT

j_gene: TRBJ2-4
v_gene: TRBV5-6
abundance: few
d_gene: -
CDR3aa: CASSFPGVEAKNIQYF
CDR3nt: TGTGCCAGCAGCTTCCCGGGGGTTGAAGCCAAAAACATTCAGTACTTC

j_gene: TRBJ2-3
v_gene: TRBV6-4
abundance: -
d_gene: -
CDR3aa: CASSETGRPDTQYF
CDR3nt: TGTGCCAGCAGTGAAACGGGGAGGCCAGATACGCAGTATTTT

j_gene: TRBJ2-7
v_gene: TRBV7-9
abundance: -
d_gene: -
CDR3aa: CASSLLLVHEQYF
CDR3nt: TGTGCCAGCAGCTTATTACTAGTCCACGAGCAGTACTTC

j_gene: TRBJ2-3
v_gene: TRBV6-2/TRBV6-3
abundance: -
d_gene: TRBD2
CDR3aa: CASNQRRERADTQYF
CDR3nt: TGTGCCAGCAACCAAAGGCGGGAGAGGGCAGATACGCAGTATTTT

j_gene: TRBJ1-5
v_gene: TRBV20-1
abundance: many
d_gene: -
CDR3aa: CSASWSERNQPQHF
CDR3nt: TGCAGTGCTAGTTGGTCAGAGCGCAATCAGCCCCAGCATTTT

j_gene: TRBJ2-3
v_gene: TRBV4-2
abundance: -
d_gene: -
CDR3aa: CASSQEGVLGTDTQYF
CDR3nt: TGTGCCAGCAGCCAAGAAGGGGTTCTTGGCACAGATACGCAGTATTTT

j_gene: TRBJ1-1
v_gene: TRBV29-1
abundance: -
d_gene: TRBD1
CDR3aa: CSVEDSRTGLNTEAFF
CDR3nt: TGCAGCGTTGAAGACAGTCGGACAGGGTTAAACACTGAAGCTTTCTTT

j_gene: TRBJ2-7
v_gene: TRBV20-1
abundance: few
d_gene: TRBD2
CDR3aa: CSAIAGGPAYEQYF
CDR3nt: TGCAGTGCTATAGCGGGAGGGCCGGCCTACGAGCAGTACTTC

j_gene: TRBJ2-5
v_gene: TRBV12-3/TRBV12-4
abundance: many
d_gene: -
CDR3aa: CASSSLAQQETQYF
CDR3nt: TGTGCCAGCAGTTCGCTAGCGCAGCAAGAGACCCAGTACTTC

j_gene: TRBJ2-1
v_gene: TRBV15
abundance: few
d_gene: TRBD2
CDR3aa: CATSPEAGGRPSYNEQFF
CDR3nt: TGTGCCACCAGTCCAGAGGCAGGCGGGAGGCCCTCCTACAATGAGCAGTTCTTC

j_gene: TRBJ2-7
v_gene: TRBV12-3/TRBV12-4
abundance: few
d_gene: TRBD2
CDR3aa: CASSSLGLVSREQYF
CDR3nt: TGTGCCAGCAGTTCTCTTGGACTAGTATCAAGAGAGCAGTACTTC

j_gene: TRBJ2-7
v_gene: TRBV2
abundance: many
d_gene: -
CDR3aa: CASSDWLEKNYEQYF
CDR3nt: TGTGCCAGCAGTGATTGGCTAGAGAAAAACTACGAGCAGTACTTC

j_gene: TRBJ2-7
v_gene: TRBV12-3/TRBV12-4
abundance: many
d_gene: -
CDR3aa: CASRRTERGEQYF
CDR3nt: TGTGCCAGCAGGCGTACGGAAAGAGGGGAGCAGTACTTC

j_gene: TRBJ2-7
v_gene: TRBV2
abundance: -
d_gene: -
CDR3aa: CASSEALGASGEQYF
CDR3nt: TGTGCCAGCAGTGAAGCGTTGGGGGCAAGCGGCGAGCAGTACTTC

j_gene: TRBJ2-2
v_gene: TRBV29-1
abundance: few
d_gene: -
CDR3aa: CSAVDRNTGELFF
CDR3nt: TGCAGCGCGGTGGACAGGAACACCGGGGAGCTGTTTTTT

j_gene: TRBJ2-1
v_gene: TRBV18
abundance: many
d_gene: TRBD2
CDR3aa: CASSPKGVPGLAGYNEQFF
CDR3nt: TGTGCCAGCTCACCGAAGGGGGTTCCGGGACTAGCGGGGTACAATGAGCAGTTCTTC

j_gene: TRBJ2-7
v_gene: TRBV10-3
abundance: many
d_gene: TRBD1
CDR3aa: CAIGSIRTGAPHEQYF
CDR3nt: TGTGCCATCGGCTCAATTCGGACAGGGGCTCCCCACGAGCAGTACTTC

j_gene: TRBJ2-1
v_gene: TRBV28
abundance: many
d_gene: TRBD1
CDR3aa: CASSYSGQDNEQFF
CDR3nt: TGTGCCAGCAGTTACTCCGGACAGGACAATGAGCAGTTCTTC

j_gene: TRBJ2-7
v_gene: TRBV29-1
abundance: -
d_gene: -
CDR3aa: CSVETRRGSYEQYF
CDR3nt: TGCAGCGTTGAAACCCGACGGGGATCCTACGAGCAGTACTTC

j_gene: TRBJ2-2
v_gene: TRBV5-4
abundance: -
d_gene: -
CDR3aa: CASSSGPTGELFF
CDR3nt: TGTGCCAGCAGCTCCGGACCCACCGGGGAGCTGTTTTTT

j_gene: TRBJ2-3
v_gene: TRBV7-2
abundance: many
d_gene: TRBD1
CDR3aa: CASNGQGRSTDTQYF
CDR3nt: TGTGCCAGTAATGGACAGGGAAGGTCCACAGATACGCAGTATTTT

j_gene: TRBJ2-1
v_gene: TRBV29-1
abundance: -
d_gene: TRBD2
CDR3aa: CSVGVLAGVSNEQFF
CDR3nt: TGCAGCGTTGGTGTCCTAGCGGGAGTGAGCAATGAGCAGTTCTTC

j_gene: TRBJ2-2
v_gene: TRBV6-2/TRBV6-3
abundance: -
d_gene: -
CDR3aa: CASAFSLAGTGELFF
CDR3nt: TGTGCCAGCGCGTTCTCACTAGCCGGCACCGGGGAGCTGTTTTTT

j_gene: TRBJ2-7
v_gene: TRBV25-1
abundance: many
d_gene: TRBD1
CDR3aa: CASSEGTGPYEQYF
CDR3nt: TGTGCCAGCAGTGAGGGGACAGGCCCCTACGAGCAGTACTTC